The 13 T cell receptor beta chains given below trace back to one sample, sequenced in a study of persistence of HIV-infected CD4 T cells. What these receptors recognize is not known. Anti-CD3/anti-CD28 beads served as a nonspecific positive control stimulus. CD4+ T cells upregulating both CD40 ligand and CD69 were sorted as responding cells. This was the immunoSEQ version 4 assay in survey mode. The assay was immunoSEQ multiplex PCR, and TCRdb's table has in-frame clones only and misses some. The data hold around 39,000 clones, with 70% to 90% observed a single time. The specimen comprised CD4+ T cells sorted from PBMCs after roughly 18-hour stimulation, sampled from a patient who received antiretroviral therapy. The receptors were sampled from an adult man with HIV who was CMV-seropositive.

The gene calls are TRBV20-1 and TRBJ1-6; D may be TRBD1 (6 bases). Trimming removed 3 bases from V and 11 bases from J, with 14 bases in between. Germline CDR1 DFQATT, CDR2 SNEGSKA (reference sequence). The CDR3 totals 13 residues. CDR3 in amino acids: CSASSGDRPPLHF. CDR3 in DNA: TGCAGTGCTAGTTCAGGGGATAGGCCACCCCTCCACTTT.

V usage is TRBV18 and J usage is TRBJ2-5; D is unresolved. CDR3 length equals 13 residues. Per the germline V gene, CDR1 is KGHSH and CDR2 is LQKENI. Trimming took off 2 bases at V and 5 bases at J, with 9 bases between the two ends. The CDR3 reads CASSPGWLETQYF. The CDR3 DNA is TGTGCCAGCTCACCAGGGTGGTTGGAGACCCAGTACTTC.

This clone was detected once. The V call is TRBV24-1, the J call TRBJ2-7; a possible D gene is TRBD1 (6 bases). CDR3 length: 15 amino acids. V gave up 1 base and J gave up 0 bases, with 9 bases separating them. In germline, CDR1 is KGHDR, CDR2 SFDVKD. DNA for the CDR3: TGTGCCACCAGTGATTTAGAGGGGGTCTCCTACGAGCAGTACTTC. This encodes CATSDLEGVSYEQYF.

This clone was found once. This chain uses TRBV6-5 with TRBJ1-4, with TRBD1 identical over 9 bases. Germline V gene lookup returns CDR1 MNHEY and CDR2 SVGAGI. This CDR3 is 15 amino acids long. The junction had 7 bases not matched to a gene; V was cut back by 8 bases and J by 3 bases. The CDR3 sequence: CASRTGDASNEKLFF. CDR3 sequence (DNA): TGTGCCAGCCGGACAGGGGATGCGTCTAATGAAAAACTGTTTTTT.

This clone was counted a single time. The rearrangement uses TRBV5-4 and TRBJ1-4; TRBD1 is a possible D gene (5 bases). This CDR3 is 13 amino acids long. Looked up from germline, CDR1 is SGHNT and CDR2 is YYREEE (reference sequence). Trimming took off 0 bases at V and 8 bases at J, with 8 bases between the two ends. CDR3 nucleotide sequence: TGTGCCAGCAGCTTGGAGCAGGGCGAAAAACTGTTTTTT. It translates to CASSLEQGEKLFF.

The rearrangement uses TRBV20-1 and TRBJ1-1; possible D gene TRBD1, 5 bases. With 6 bases removed from V and 8 bases from J, the gap between germline ends came to 10 bases. The length of the CDR3 is 10 residues. Looked up from germline, CDR1 is DFQATT and CDR2 is SNEGSKA (reference sequence). CDR3 DNA sequence: TGCAGTGCCCGGGGGGGGGAAGCTTTCTTT. Translation gives CSARGGEAFF.

The chain employs TRBV7-2 and TRBJ1-6; a possible D gene is TRBD1 (5 bases). CDR1 and CDR2 (germline): SGHTA, FQGNSA. V lost 5 bases and J lost 7, with 15 bases in between. The CDR3 is made up of 15 amino acids. CDR3 residues: CASSVGTALNSPLHF. Written as DNA, the CDR3 is TGTGCCAGCAGCGTAGGGACTGCCTTGAATTCACCCCTCCACTTT.

This clone was picked up one time. The DNA of the CDR3 is TGTGCCAGCAGTTTCGCCCGAGCCATTCCGAATTCACCCCTCCACTTT. As protein: CASSFARAIPNSPLHF. This chain uses TRBV27 with TRBJ1-6; the D is unclear. CDR1 and CDR2 from the germline V gene are MNHEY and SMNVEV (reference sequence). CDR3 length: 16 amino acids. Trimming removed 3 bases at V and 7 bases at J, with 16 bases between.

The chain's CDR3 is CASSLKSGSGANVLTF. Here the CDR3 DNA reads TGTGCCAGCAGCTTAAAATCAGGGTCTGGGGCCAACGTCCTGACTTTC. The V call is TRBV7-3, the J call TRBJ2-6; TRBD1 is a possible D gene (5 bases). The CDR3 is made up of 16 amino acids. The germline V and J ends were trimmed by 1 base and 1 base, with 8 bases remaining between them. Germline CDR1 is SGHTA and CDR2 is FQGTGA.

This clone occurred once. This chain connects TRBV7-6 to TRBJ2-4; D may be TRBD1 (6 bases). The CDR3 loop spans 15 amino acids. Germline assignment: CDR1 SGHVS and CDR2 FNYEAQ. V dropped 5 bases and J dropped 4 bases, with 15 bases sitting between them. The CDR3 DNA sequence: TGTGCCAGCAGCAACGAACAGGGCTCGAAAAACATTCAGTACTTC. Translating it yields CASSNEQGSKNIQYF.

This sequence joins TRBV5-1 and TRBJ2-2, with D tentatively TRBD2 (5 bases). This CDR3 is 13 amino acids long. V lost 6 bases and J lost 2, with 8 bases in between. Germline V lookup: CDR1 SGHRS, CDR2 YFSETQ. The CDR3 protein is CASNSGNTGELFF. CDR3 in DNA: TGCGCCAGCAACAGCGGAAACACCGGGGAGCTGTTTTTT.

Written as DNA, the CDR3 is TGTGCCAGCAGTTCAAGGGACAGGGGGCGAGAGACCCAGTACTTC. Translating it yields CASSSRDRGRETQYF. This sequence joins TRBV28 and TRBJ2-5, with 12 bases that match TRBD1. Germline V lookup: CDR1 MDHEN, CDR2 SYDVKM. The CDR3 has 15 residues. J gave up 4 bases and V 4 bases, and 4 bases lay outside the gene matches.

V is TRBV20-1 and J is TRBJ2-5; TRBD1 agrees at 8 bases. Per the germline V gene, CDR1 is DFQATT and CDR2 is SNEGSKA (reference sequence). CDR3 length: 11 residues. After removal of 8 bases from V and 5 bases from J, the junction contained 4 bases not matched to a gene. CDR3 residues: CSSRGHETQYF. The CDR3 DNA reads as TGCAGTTCCAGGGGGCACGAGACCCAGTACTTC.